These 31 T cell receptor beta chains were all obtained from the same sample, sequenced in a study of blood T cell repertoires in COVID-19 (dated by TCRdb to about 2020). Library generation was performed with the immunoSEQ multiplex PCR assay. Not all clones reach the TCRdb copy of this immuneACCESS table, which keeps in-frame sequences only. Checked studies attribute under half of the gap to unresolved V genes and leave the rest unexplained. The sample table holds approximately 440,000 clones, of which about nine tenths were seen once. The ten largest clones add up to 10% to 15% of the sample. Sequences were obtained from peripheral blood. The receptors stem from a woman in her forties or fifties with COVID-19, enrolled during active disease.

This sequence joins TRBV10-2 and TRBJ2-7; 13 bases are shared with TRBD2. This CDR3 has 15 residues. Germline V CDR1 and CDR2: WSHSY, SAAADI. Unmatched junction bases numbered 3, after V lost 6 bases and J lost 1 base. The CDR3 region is CASSQTSGGSYEQYF. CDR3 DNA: TGCGCCAGCAGCCAGACTAGCGGGGGGTCCTACGAGCAGTACTTC.

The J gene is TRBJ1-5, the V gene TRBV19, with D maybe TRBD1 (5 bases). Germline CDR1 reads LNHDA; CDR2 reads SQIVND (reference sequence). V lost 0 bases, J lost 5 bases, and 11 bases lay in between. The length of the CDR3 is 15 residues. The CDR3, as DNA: TGTGCCAGTAGTATAGAGGTAGGGGTCTATCAGCCCCAGCATTTT. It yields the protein CASSIEVGVYQPQHF.

The DNA for the CDR3 is TGCGCCAGCAGCCAAGTACAAAGTAGCAATCAGCCCCAGCATTTT. It encodes CASSQVQSSNQPQHF. V usage is TRBV4-1 and J usage is TRBJ1-5; D is unresolved. Germline-derived CDR1 and CDR2 are MGHRA and YSYEKL. V lost 1 base, J lost 0 bases, and 7 bases lay in between. The CDR3 length is 15 residues.

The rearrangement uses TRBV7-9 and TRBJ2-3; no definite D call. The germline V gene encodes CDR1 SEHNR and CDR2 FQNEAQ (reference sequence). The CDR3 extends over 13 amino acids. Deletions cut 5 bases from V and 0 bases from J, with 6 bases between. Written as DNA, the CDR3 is TGTGCCAGCAGCCATACTAGCACAGATACGCAGTATTTT. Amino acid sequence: CASSHTSTDTQYF.

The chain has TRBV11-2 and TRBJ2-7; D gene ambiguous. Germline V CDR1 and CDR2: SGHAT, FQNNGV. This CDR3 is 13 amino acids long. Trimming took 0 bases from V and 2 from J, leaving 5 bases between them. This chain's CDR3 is CASSLETTYEQYF. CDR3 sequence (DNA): TGTGCCAGCAGCTTAGAGACAACCTACGAGCAGTACTTC.

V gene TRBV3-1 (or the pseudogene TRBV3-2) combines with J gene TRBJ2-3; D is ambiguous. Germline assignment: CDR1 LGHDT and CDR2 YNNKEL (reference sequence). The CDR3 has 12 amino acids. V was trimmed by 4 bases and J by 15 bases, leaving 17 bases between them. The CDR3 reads CASSPDLARRYF. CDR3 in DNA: TGTGCCAGCAGCCCTGACTTGGCCCGGCGATATTTT.

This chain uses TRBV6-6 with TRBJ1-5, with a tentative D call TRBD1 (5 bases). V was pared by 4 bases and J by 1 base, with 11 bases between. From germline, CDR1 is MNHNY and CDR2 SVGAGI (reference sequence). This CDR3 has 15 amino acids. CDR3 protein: CASSSGRRSNQPQHF. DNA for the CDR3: TGTGCCAGCAGTTCAGGGAGGAGAAGCAATCAGCCCCAGCATTTT.

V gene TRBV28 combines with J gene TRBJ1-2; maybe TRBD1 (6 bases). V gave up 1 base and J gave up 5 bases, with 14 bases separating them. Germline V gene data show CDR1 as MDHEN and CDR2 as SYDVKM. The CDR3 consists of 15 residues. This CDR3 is CASSLLGGPRYGYTF. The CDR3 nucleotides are TGTGCCAGCAGTTTATTGGGGGGGCCGAGATATGGCTACACCTTC.

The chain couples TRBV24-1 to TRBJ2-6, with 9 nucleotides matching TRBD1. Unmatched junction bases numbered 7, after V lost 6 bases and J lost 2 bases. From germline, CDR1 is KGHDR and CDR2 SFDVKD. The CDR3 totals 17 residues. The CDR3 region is CATSPGTGKPGANVLTF. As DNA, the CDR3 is TGTGCCACCAGTCCCGGGACAGGGAAACCTGGGGCCAACGTCCTGACTTTC.

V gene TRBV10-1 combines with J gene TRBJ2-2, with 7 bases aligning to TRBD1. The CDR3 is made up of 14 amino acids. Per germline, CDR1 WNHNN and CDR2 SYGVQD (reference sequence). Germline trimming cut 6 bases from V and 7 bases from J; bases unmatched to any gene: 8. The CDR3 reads CASSNYTGVGELFF. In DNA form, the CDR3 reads TGCGCCAGCAGCAACTACACAGGGGTCGGGGAGCTGTTTTTT.

CDR3 residues: CASSFLGKLFF. CDR3 nucleotide sequence: TGTGCCAGCAGTTTTCTCGGTAAACTGTTTTTT. V and J are TRBV12-3 or TRBV12-4 and TRBJ1-4; D not certain. Trimming took off 3 bases at V and 11 bases at J, with 7 bases between the two ends. The CDR3 runs 11 residues.

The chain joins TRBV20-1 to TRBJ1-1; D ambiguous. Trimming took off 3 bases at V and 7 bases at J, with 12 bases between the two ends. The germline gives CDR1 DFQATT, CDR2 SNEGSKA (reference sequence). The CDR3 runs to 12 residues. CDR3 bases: TGCAGTGCTAGTCCAACTACTAATGAAGCTTTCTTT. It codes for CSASPTTNEAFF.

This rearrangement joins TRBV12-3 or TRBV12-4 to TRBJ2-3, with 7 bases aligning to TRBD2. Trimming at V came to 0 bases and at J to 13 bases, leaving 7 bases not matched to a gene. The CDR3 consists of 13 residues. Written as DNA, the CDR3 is TGTGCCAGCAGTTTAGCCCCAGAAGCGGGGAAGTATTTT. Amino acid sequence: CASSLAPEAGKYF.

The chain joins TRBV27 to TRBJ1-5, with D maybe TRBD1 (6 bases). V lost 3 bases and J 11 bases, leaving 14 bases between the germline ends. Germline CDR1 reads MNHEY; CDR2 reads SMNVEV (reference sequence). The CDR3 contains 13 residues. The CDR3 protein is CASSLGTGRAQHF. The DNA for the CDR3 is TGTGCCAGCAGTTTGGGCACAGGGAGGGCCCAGCATTTT.

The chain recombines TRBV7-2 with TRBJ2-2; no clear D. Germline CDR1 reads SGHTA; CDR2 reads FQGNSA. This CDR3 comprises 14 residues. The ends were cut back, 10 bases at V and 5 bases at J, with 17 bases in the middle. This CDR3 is CAIPAGRMTGELFF. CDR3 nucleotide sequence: TGTGCCATCCCGGCAGGTAGGATGACCGGGGAGCTGTTTTTT.

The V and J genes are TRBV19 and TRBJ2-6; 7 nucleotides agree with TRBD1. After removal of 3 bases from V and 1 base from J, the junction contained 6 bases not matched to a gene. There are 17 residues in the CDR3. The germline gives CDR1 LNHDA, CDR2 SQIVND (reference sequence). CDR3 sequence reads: CASSIDRVGSGANVLTF. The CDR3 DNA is TGTGCCAGTAGTATCGACAGGGTGGGATCTGGGGCCAACGTCCTGACTTTC. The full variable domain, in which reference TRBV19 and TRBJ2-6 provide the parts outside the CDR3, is DGGITQSPKYLFRKEGQNVTLSCEQNLNHDAMYWYRQDPGQGLRLIYYSQIVNDFQKGDIAEGYSVSREKKESFPLTVTSAQKNPTAFYLCASSIDRVGSGANVLTFGAGSRLTVL.

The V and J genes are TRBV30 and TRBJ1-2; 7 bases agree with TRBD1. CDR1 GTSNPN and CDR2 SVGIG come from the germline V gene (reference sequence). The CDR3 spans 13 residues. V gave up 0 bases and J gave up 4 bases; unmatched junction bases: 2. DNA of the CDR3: TGTGCCTGGAGTGTGCAGGGGGGCTATGGCTACACCTTC. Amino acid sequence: CAWSVQGGYGYTF.

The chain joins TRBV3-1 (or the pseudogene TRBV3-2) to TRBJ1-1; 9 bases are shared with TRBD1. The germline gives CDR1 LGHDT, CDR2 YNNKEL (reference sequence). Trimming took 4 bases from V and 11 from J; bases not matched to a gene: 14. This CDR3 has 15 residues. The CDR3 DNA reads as TGTGCCAGCAGCCCGGAGACAGGGGGGGTTTTCGGTGCTTTCTTT. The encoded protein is CASSPETGGVFGAFF.

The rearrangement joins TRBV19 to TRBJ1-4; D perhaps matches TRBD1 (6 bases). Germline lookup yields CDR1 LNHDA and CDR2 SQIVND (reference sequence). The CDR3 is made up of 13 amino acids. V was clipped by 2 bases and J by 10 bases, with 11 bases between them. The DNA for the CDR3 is TGTGCCAGTAGTATACAGGGGTTGGGAAAACTGTTTTTT. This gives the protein CASSIQGLGKLFF.

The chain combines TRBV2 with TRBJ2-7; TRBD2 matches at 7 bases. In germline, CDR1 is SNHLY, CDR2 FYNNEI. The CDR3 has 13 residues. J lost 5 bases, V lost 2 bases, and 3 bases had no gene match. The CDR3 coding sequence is TGTGCCAGCAGTGAAACACGGGGGGACGAGCAGTACTTC. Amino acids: CASSETRGDEQYF.

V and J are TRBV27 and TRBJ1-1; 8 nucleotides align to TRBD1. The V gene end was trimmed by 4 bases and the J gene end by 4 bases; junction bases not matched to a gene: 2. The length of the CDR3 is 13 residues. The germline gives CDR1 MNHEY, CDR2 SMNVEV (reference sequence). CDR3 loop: CASSSTGGTEAFF. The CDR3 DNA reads TGTGCCAGCAGTTCCACAGGGGGCACTGAAGCTTTCTTT.

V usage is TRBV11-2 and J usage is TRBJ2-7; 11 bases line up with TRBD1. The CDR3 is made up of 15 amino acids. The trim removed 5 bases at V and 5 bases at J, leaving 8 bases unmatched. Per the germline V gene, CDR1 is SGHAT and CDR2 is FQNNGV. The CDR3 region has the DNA TGTGCCAGCAGCCTGGACAGGGGGCAAAACCACGAGCAGTACTTC. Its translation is CASSLDRGQNHEQYF. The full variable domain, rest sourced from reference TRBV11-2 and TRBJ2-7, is EAGVAQSPRYKIIEKRQSVAFWCNPISGHATLYWYQQILGQGPKLLIQFQNNGVVDDSQLPKDRFSAERLKGVDSTLKIQPAKLEDSAVYLCASSLDRGQNHEQYFGPGTRLTVT.

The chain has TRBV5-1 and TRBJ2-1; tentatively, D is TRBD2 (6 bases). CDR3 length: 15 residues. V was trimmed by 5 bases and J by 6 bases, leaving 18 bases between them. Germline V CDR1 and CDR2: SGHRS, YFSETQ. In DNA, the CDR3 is TGCGCCAGCAGTCGCGAACGGACTACTGCCAATGAGCAGTTCTTC. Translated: CASSRERTTANEQFF.

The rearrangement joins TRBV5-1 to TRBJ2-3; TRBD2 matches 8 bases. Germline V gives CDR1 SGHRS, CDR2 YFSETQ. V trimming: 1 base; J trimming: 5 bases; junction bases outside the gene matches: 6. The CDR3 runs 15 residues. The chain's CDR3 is CASSLPGGGQDTQYF. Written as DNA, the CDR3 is TGCGCCAGCAGCTTGCCCGGGGGGGGGCAAGATACGCAGTATTTT.

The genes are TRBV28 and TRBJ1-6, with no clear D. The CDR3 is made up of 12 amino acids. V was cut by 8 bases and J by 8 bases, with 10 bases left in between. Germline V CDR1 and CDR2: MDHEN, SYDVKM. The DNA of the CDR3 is TGTGCCAGCTGGACGGGAGATTCACCCCTCCACTTT. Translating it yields CASWTGDSPLHF.

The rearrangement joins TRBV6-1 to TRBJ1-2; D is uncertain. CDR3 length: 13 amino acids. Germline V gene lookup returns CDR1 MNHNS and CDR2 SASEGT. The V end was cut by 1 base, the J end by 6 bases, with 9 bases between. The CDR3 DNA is TGTGCCAGCAGTGAAGGGAGGTTAGATGGCTACACCTTC. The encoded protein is CASSEGRLDGYTF.

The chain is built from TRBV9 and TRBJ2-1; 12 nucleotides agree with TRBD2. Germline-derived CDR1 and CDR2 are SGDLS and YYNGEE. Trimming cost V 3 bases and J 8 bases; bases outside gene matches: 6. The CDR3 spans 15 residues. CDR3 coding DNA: TGTGCCAGCAGCGGTACTAGCGGGGGGATAGATGAGCAGTTCTTC. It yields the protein CASSGTSGGIDEQFF.

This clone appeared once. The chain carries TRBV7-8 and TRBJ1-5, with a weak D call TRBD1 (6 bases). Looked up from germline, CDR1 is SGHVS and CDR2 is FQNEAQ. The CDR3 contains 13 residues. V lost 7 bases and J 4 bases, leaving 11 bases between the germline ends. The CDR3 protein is CASTDSPNQPQHF. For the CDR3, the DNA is TGTGCCAGCACGGACAGTCCGAATCAGCCCCAGCATTTT.

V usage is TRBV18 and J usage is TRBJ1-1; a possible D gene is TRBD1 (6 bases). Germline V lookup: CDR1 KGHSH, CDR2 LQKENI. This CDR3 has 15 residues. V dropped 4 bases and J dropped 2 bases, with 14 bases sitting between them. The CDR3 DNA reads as TGTGCCAGCTCACTAGCCGGGACACCTAACACTGAAGCTTTCTTT. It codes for CASSLAGTPNTEAFF. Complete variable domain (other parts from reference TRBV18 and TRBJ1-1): NAGVMQNPRHLVRRRGQEARLRCSPMKGHSHVYWYRQLPEEGLKFMVYLQKENIIDESGMPKERFSAEFPKEGPSILRIQQVVRGDSAAYFCASSLAGTPNTEAFFGQGTRLTVV.

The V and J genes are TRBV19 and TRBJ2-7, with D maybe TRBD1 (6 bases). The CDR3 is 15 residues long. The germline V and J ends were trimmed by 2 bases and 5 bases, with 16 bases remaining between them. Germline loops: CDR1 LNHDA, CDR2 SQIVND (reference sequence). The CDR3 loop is CASSIFPQQGDEQYF. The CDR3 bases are TGTGCCAGTAGTATATTCCCACAACAGGGAGACGAGCAGTACTTC. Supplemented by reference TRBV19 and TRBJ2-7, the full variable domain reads DGGITQSPKYLFRKEGQNVTLSCEQNLNHDAMYWYRQDPGQGLRLIYYSQIVNDFQKGDIAEGYSVSREKKESFPLTVTSAQKNPTAFYLCASSIFPQQGDEQYFGPGTRLTVT.

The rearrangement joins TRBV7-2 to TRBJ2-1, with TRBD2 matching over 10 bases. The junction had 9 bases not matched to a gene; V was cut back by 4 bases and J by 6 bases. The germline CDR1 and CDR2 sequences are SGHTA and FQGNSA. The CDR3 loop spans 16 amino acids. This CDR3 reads CASSSLRLAGVNEQFF. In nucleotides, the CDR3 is TGTGCCAGCAGCTCGTTGAGGCTAGCGGGGGTCAATGAGCAGTTCTTC. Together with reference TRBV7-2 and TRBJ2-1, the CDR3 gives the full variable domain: GAGVSQSPSNKVTEKGKDVELRCDPISGHTALYWYRQSLGQGLEFLIYFQGNSAPDKSGLPSDRFSAERTGGSVSTLTIQRTQQEDSAVYLCASSSLRLAGVNEQFFGPGTRLTVL.